The 13 T cell receptor beta chains listed next were all sequenced from one sample in a study of T cell changes during pregnancy in multiple sclerosis. Data came from immunoSEQ multiplex PCR; TCRdb stores just in-frame clones and leaves some out. The sample carries approximately 31,000 clones, roughly 91% recorded once. Material: CD4+ T cells from peripheral blood mononuclear cells, obtained in the second trimester of pregnancy. The receptors derive from a female donor with multiple sclerosis, enrolled in a pregnancy study.

V is TRBV5-1 and J is TRBJ2-7; 7 bases map to TRBD1. Trimming cost V 3 bases and J 1 base; bases outside gene matches: 7. CDR1 is SGHRS, CDR2 YFSETQ, per germline. This CDR3 has 15 amino acids. The CDR3 is CASSSSTGSSYEQYF. The DNA for the CDR3 is TGCGCCAGCAGCTCCTCGACAGGGTCTTCCTACGAGCAGTACTTC.

This rearrangement joins TRBV5-1 to TRBJ2-1; TRBD1 matches at 7 bases. Trimming removed 3 bases from V and 8 bases from J; junction bases left unmatched: 8. Germline V gene data show CDR1 as SGHRS and CDR2 as YFSETQ. The CDR3 consists of 14 residues. CDR3 loop: CASSWGTVADEQFF. The DNA for the CDR3 is TGCGCCAGCAGCTGGGGGACAGTCGCCGATGAGCAGTTCTTC.

The chain employs TRBV5-5 and TRBJ2-2; maybe TRBD2 (7 bases). Trimming cost V 3 bases and J 1 base, with 16 bases left between them. Germline CDR1 is SGHKS and CDR2 is YYEKEE (reference sequence). The CDR3 is 17 amino acids. The CDR3 DNA follows: TGTGCCAGCAGCTGGGGCCCCGGGGGGCTGAACACCGGGGAGCTGTTTTTT. Encoded protein: CASSWGPGGLNTGELFF. The variable domain in full, completed from reference TRBV5-5 and TRBJ2-2, reads DAGVTQSPTHLIKTRGQQVTLRCSPISGHKSVSWYQQVLGQGPQFIFQYYEKEERGRGNFPDRFSARQFPNYSSELNVNALLLGDSALYLCASSWGPGGLNTGELFFGEGSRLTVL.

V is TRBV15 and J is TRBJ2-2; D unclear. The length of the CDR3 is 13 residues. The ends were cut back, 2 bases at V and 6 bases at J, with 7 bases in the middle. The germline gives CDR1 LNHNV, CDR2 YYDKDF (reference sequence). The chain's CDR3 is CATSRLASGELFF. The CDR3 region has the DNA TGTGCCACCAGCAGATTAGCCTCCGGGGAGCTGTTTTTT.

This clone was recorded only once. V is TRBV5-1 and J is TRBJ1-4; TRBD1 matches at 10 bases. Germline V gene data show CDR1 as SGHRS and CDR2 as YFSETQ. The ends lost 2 bases at V and 6 bases at J; junction bases unmatched: 4. The CDR3 has 15 amino acids. CDR3 in DNA: TGCGCCAGCAGCTTAGGGGACAGGGGCGATGAAAAACTGTTTTTT. Translation: CASSLGDRGDEKLFF.

The chain uses TRBV19 and TRBJ1-2; 10 bases agree with TRBD1. This CDR3 has 15 amino acids. Germline-derived CDR1 and CDR2 are LNHDA and SQIVND (reference sequence). The V gene end was trimmed by 7 bases and the J gene end by 2 bases; junction bases not matched to a gene: 7. CDR3 in amino acids: CASTKGTGENYGYTF. The CDR3 nucleotides are TGTGCCAGTACCAAGGGGACAGGGGAGAACTATGGCTACACCTTC.

The rearrangement uses TRBV6-1 and TRBJ2-4; 11 bases are a match to TRBD1. J lost 6 bases, V lost 4 bases, and 8 bases had no gene match. Germline V gene sequence: CDR1 MNHNS, CDR2 SASEGT. The CDR3 runs 16 residues. Written as DNA, the CDR3 is TGTGCCAGCAGTGGACCTGGGACAGGGGGTAGAAACATTCAGTACTTC. This translates into CASSGPGTGGRNIQYF.

This chain links TRBV19 with TRBJ2-7; the D gene is possibly TRBD1 (6 bases). Looked up from germline, CDR1 is LNHDA and CDR2 is SQIVND (reference sequence). The CDR3 sequence is 14 residues long. V lost 4 bases and J lost 3, with 13 bases in between. The CDR3 nucleotides are TGTGCCAGTAGTACCCTACAGGGCCTCTACGAGCAGTACTTC. This sequence encodes CASSTLQGLYEQYF.

The chain carries TRBV6-6 and TRBJ1-5; D is possibly TRBD1 (5 bases). Trimming shortened V by 5 bases and J by 3 bases, and 17 bases separated the two germline ends. The CDR3 covers 16 residues. Germline CDR1 is MNHNY and CDR2 is SVGAGI (reference sequence). CDR3 region: CASSTQGREVNQPQHF. Written as DNA, the CDR3 is TGTGCCAGCAGTACGCAGGGTCGAGAGGTCAATCAGCCCCAGCATTTT.

V gene TRBV4-3 combines with J gene TRBJ2-1; the D gene is possibly TRBD2 (5 bases). Germline CDR1 LGHNA, CDR2 YSLEER. Trimming shortened V by 2 bases and J by 0 bases, and 11 bases separated the two germline ends. This CDR3 is built from 16 residues. DNA for the CDR3: TGCGCCAGCAGCCAATCCCGACTACTCTCCTACAATGAGCAGTTCTTC. Amino acid sequence: CASSQSRLLSYNEQFF.

The gene calls are TRBV11-2 and TRBJ2-2; D is possibly TRBD2 (5 bases). The CDR3 is 12 residues long. Germline lookup yields CDR1 SGHAT and CDR2 FQNNGV. The CDR3 region has the DNA TGTGCAAGCGCCGGGGAGACCGGGGAGCTGTTTTTT. Its protein is CASAGETGELFF.

The gene calls are TRBV5-6 and TRBJ1-1, with TRBD1 matching 9 bases. V shed 0 bases, J shed 4 bases, and the junction held 7 bases outside the gene matches. There are 16 residues in the CDR3. Germline-derived CDR1 and CDR2 are SGHDT and YYEEEE. The DNA of the CDR3 is TGTGCCAGCAGCTTGGACTGGACAGGGGAGACCACTGAAGCTTTCTTT. Amino acids: CASSLDWTGETTEAFF.

This clone has only one observation. The chain carries TRBV2 and TRBJ2-3; 9 positions agree with TRBD2. V gave up 5 bases and J gave up 6 bases; unmatched junction bases: 12. CDR1 SNHLY and CDR2 FYNNEI come from the germline V gene. This CDR3 has 16 residues. DNA for the CDR3: TGTGCCAGCAGTTTTATAGCGGGAGCAGCCCCTGATACGCAGTATTTT. It is translated as CASSFIAGAAPDTQYF.